This TCR beta chain was sequenced for a study of blood T cells in healthy people across ages. A sample-barcoded 5' primer and a J-beta primer mix were used in a second PCR of about 6 to 12 cycles. MiXCR, run by TCRdb on the 5' RACE reads, gives a single entry per CDR3 protein. The table includes over a million distinct CDR3 sequences, roughly 40% detected once. Note on this clonotype: Its target is unknown.

Roughly 9.5 milliliters of peripheral blood were drawn from each donor into EDTA-treated tubes. Overall study findings and caveats: Any conclusive comparison of naive versus antigen-experienced cells was prevented by using unsorted PBMCs. It was not known whether donors were CMV positive (a possible confounder of expanded clonotype changes).

This CDR3 spans 14 amino acids. Germline values: CDR1 KGHSH, CDR2 LQKENI. Trimming cost V 5 bases and J 0 bases, with 11 bases left between them. The receptor comes from a woman younger than 35 in good health. Sequencing was carried out using blood. The rearrangement uses TRBV18 and TRBJ2-7, with D perhaps TRBD1 or TRBD2 (5 bases each). CDR3 in DNA: TGTGCCAGCTCAGCCCCAGGGAGCTCCTACGAGCAGTACTTC. It codes for CASSAPGSSYEQYF.